This T cell receptor (beta chain) was sequenced in a study of siplizumab effects on memory and regulatory T cells. Study-wide results and limits: Some alloreactive sequences were traceable to unstimulated CD4+ memory cells, and siplizumab significantly reduced them. Memory T cells appeared less diverse than naive cells, which seemed to contribute substantially to alloresponse. A naive or memory phenotype could not be assigned to roughly 75-95% of the proliferating CD4+ or CD8+ clones.

This clone was detected a few times. As yet, its antigen is unknown. Libraries were prepared by immunoSEQ multiplex PCR; TCRdb keeps only in-frame clonotypes and omits some of them. This sample yields over 100,000 clones, of which more than 85% are seen a single time; 0.85% to 1.3% belongs to the top ten. Germline assignment: CDR1 GTSNPN and CDR2 SVGIG (reference sequence). The CDR3 consists of 12 residues. Trimming stripped 0 bases from V and 4 bases from J, with 6 bases between. The sequence was collected from a human donor in good health. What was sequenced was CD4+ T cells sorted from blood. The gene calls are TRBV30 and TRBJ1-1; D not certain. The CDR3 DNA reads TGTGCCTGGAGTGTAGTCCCCACTGAAGCTTTCTTT. It yields the protein CAWSVVPTEAFF.